This T cell receptor beta chain was captured by sequencing in a study of vaccination and CD4 T cells after COVID-19. The treatment was: roughly ten-day PBMC culture with coronavirus spike peptide pools or control peptides (ViraFEST assay). A negative selection step was used to isolate CD4+ T cells once culture had run for 10 to 11 days. Findings and limits, study-wide: Convalescent patients had a median around 90% of post-vaccine SARS-CoV-2-reactive clones that were detected only after vaccination, not before it.

CDR3 length: 15 residues. Germline CDR1 reads DFQATT; CDR2 reads SNEGSKA (reference sequence). The V end was cut by 0 bases, the J end by 4 bases, with 14 bases between. The assay that was used to sequence DNA from cultured CD4+ T cells was the Oncomine TCR Beta short-read assay. TCRdb called the PCR reads again in MiXCR, with one record for every CDR3 protein. The sample has about 12,000 distinct CDR3 sequences; roughly 61% are singletons. This clonotype was recorded only once. Its specificity is unknown. V gene TRBV20-1 combines with J gene TRBJ2-3; D is uncertain. Sequenced sample: CD4+ T cells from blood, cultured in vitro. The source of this sequence is a human donor who had recovered from COVID-19. DNA of the CDR3: TGCAGTGCTAGAGATCGAGGCGAAACGGCAGATACGCAGTATTTT. It encodes CSARDRGETADTQYF.